This TCR beta chain was documented in a study of blood T cell repertoires in COVID-19. Study summary: The United States, Italy and Spain provided the acute and convalescent COVID-19 samples. In each case, the material was cDNA or gDNA derived from T cells, B-cell-depleted T cells, or PBMCs.

Authors' analysis steps: From reference gene primer amplification, estimates of nucleated cell counts were derived. Clones were read by immunoSEQ multiplex PCR, and TCRdb kept only the in-frame ones, dropping some. V and J calls and clone size come straight from that table; D and trimming were deduced from the DNA. Of roughly 120,000 clones in the sample, 90% are singletons; the top ten hold about 4.5%. The trim removed 5 bases at V and 1 base at J, leaving 5 bases unmatched. This CDR3 is built from 15 residues. Looked up from germline, CDR1 is SGHDT and CDR2 is YYEEEE. During active infection, Seattle patients enrolled and were then monitored through disease. This clone is a singleton in its sample.

The sample taken for sequencing was peripheral blood. The TCR comes from a man aged 55 to 69 with COVID-19, enrolled during active disease. The chain has TRBV5-6 and TRBJ2-2; 7 bases agree with TRBD2. CDR3 region: CASRRGRVNTGELFF. The CDR3 DNA reads as TGTGCCAGCAGACGAGGGAGGGTGAACACCGGGGAGCTGTTTTTT.